One TCR beta chain is described in this entry. The data stem from a study of cytomegalovirus exposure and HLA in healthy donors. The PCR contained 60 Vbeta and 13 Jbeta primers. The table came from immunoSEQ multiplex PCR; TCRdb's copy has only in-frame clones and leaves some out. Here the sample spans roughly 98,000 clones, approximately 70% being singletons. V lost 2 bases to trimming and J lost 0 bases; unmatched junction nucleotides: 0. There are 15 residues in the CDR3. The V gene's germline CDR1 is SGHTA and CDR2 FQGNSA. The specimen was PBMCs. The J gene is TRBJ2-3, the V gene TRBV7-2, with TRBD2 matching over 9 bases. The sequence derives from a man aged 45 to 65 in good health and CMV-seronegative. CDR3 sequence: CASSLLAGSTDTQYF. CDR3 sequence (DNA): TGTGCCAGCAGCTTACTAGCGGGGAGCACAGATACGCAGTATTTT. The full variable domain, completed using reference TRBV7-2 and TRBJ2-3, is GAGVSQSPSNKVTEKGKDVELRCDPISGHTALYWYRQSLGQGLEFLIYFQGNSAPDKSGLPSDRFSAERTGGSVSTLTIQRTQQEDSAVYLCASSLLAGSTDTQYFGPGTRLTVL.